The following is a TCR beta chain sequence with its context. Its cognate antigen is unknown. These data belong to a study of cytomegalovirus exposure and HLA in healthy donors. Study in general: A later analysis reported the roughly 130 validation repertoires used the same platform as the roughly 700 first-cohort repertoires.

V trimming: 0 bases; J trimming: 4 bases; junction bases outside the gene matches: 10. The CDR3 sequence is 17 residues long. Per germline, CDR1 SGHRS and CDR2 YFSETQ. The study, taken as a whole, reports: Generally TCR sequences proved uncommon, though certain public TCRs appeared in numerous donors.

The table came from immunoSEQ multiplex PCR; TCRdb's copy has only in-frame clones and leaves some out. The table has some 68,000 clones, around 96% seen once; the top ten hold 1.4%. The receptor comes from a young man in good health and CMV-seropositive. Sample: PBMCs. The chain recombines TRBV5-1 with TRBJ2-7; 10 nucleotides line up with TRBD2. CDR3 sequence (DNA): TGCGCCAGCAGCTTGGCCGTGGCTAGCGGGGGCGGGTACGAGCAGTACTTC. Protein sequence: CASSLAVASGGGYEQYF.